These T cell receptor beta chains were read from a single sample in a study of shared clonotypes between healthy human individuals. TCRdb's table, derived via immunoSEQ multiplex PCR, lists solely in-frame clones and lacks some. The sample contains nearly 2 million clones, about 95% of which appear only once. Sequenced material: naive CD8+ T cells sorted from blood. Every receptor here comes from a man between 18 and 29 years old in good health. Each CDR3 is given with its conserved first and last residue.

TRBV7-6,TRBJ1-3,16,CASSLGAESSGNTIYF
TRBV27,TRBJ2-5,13,CASSLWYQETQYF
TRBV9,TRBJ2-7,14,CASSVDGSPYEQYF
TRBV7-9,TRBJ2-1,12,CASSFSINEQFF
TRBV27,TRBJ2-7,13,CASSLGPSIEQYF
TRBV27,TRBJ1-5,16,CASGQIQGPENQPQHF
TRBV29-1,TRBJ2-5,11,CSVVSNETQYF
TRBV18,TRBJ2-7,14,CASSLPGQDYEQYF
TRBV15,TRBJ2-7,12,CATSRDGLEQYF
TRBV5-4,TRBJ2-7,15,CASSFFGGPSYEQYF
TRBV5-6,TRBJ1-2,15,CASSFGTGGIRGYTF
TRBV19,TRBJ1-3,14,CASTREPPGNTIYF
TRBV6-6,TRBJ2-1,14,CASSYLVPPPEQFF
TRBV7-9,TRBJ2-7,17,CASSSGQDRRGSYEQYF
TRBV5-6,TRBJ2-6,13,CASSVGQAGVLTF
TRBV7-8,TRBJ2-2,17,CASSLGTGVANTGELFF
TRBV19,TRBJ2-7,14,CASSFAGRTYEQYF
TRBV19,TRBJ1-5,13,CASSIQGGQPQHF
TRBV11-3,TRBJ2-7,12,CASSLGNYEQYF
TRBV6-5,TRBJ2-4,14,CASSPGLGWVIQYF
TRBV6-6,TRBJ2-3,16,CASSFTSGRETDTQYF
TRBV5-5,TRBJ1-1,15,CASSLDLLGYTEAFF
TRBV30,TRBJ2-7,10,CASGVYEQYF
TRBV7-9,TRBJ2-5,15,CASSHPGTLEGAQYF
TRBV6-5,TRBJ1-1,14,CASLVILGGTEAFF
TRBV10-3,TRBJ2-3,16,CAISESSLVVSDTQYF
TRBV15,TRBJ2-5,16,CATSPRNRAGPETQYF
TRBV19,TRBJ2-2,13,CATSDRGAGELFF
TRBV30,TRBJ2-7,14,CAWSSPGSSYEQYF
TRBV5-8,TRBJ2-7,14,CASSPVSGSYEQYF
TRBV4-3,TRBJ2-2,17,CASSLNLAGGNTGELFF
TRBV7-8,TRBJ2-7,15,CASSSRAGSSYEQYF
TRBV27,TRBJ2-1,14,CASSLSRGGNEQFF
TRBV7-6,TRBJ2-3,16,CASSLSAGGSTDTQYF
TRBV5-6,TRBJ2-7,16,CASSVGQGLLVHEQYF
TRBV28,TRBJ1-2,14,CASSPPGQNYGYTF
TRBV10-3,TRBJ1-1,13,CAISETGVTEAFF
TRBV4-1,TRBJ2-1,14,CASSQDSHYNEQFF
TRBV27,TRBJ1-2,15,CASSSQTVASYGYTF
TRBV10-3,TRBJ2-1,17,CAISERRAGSGDNEQFF
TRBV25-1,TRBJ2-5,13,CASSVREQETQYF
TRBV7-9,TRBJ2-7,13,CASSFITTYEQYF
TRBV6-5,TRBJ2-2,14,CASSWGQYTGELFF
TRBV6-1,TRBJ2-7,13,CASTGGLLYEQYF
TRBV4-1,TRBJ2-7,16,CASSLEGGGDPYEQYF
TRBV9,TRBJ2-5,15,CASSVGVTSAETQYF
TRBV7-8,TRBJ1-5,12,CASSSEGQPQHF